The sequence of this T cell receptor beta chain was determined in a study of T cells expressing NK-cell markers. Study summary: Sorted CD3+CD56+NKG2C+, CD3+CD56+NKG2C- and CD3+CD56-NKG2C+ T cells provided the TCR beta repertoires.

This CDR3 region has 15 residues. The V gene's germline CDR1 is DFQATT and CDR2 SNEGSKA (reference sequence). No DNA is given; TCRdb re-called the 5' RACE reads and lists each CDR3 protein once. In all, the sample yields about 460,000 distinct CDR3 sequences. The TCR originated in a woman aged 45-60 years in good health. The chain combines TRBV20-1 with TRBJ2-3; the D gene TCRdb calls, TRBD1, cannot be checked with no DNA. The sample comprised blood T cells: a sorted CD56 or NKG2C T cell subset, CD4+ or CD8+ T cells, or bulk PBMC T cells (not recorded which). The CDR3 sequence: CSARPPGFRTDTQYF.